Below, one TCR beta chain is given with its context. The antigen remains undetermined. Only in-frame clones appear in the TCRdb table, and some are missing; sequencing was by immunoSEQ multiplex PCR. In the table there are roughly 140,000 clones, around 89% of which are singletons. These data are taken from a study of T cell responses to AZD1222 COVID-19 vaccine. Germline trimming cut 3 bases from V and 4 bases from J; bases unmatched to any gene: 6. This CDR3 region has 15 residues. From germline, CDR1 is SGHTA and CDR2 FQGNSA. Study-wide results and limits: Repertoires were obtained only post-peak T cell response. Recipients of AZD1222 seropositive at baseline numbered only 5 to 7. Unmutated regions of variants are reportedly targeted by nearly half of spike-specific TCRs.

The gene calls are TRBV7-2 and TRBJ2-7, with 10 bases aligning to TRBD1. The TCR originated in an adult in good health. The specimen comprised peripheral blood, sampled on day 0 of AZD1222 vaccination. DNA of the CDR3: TGTGCCAGCAGCTTTACCGGGACAGGGGTTTACGAGCAGTACTTC. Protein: CASSFTGTGVYEQYF.